This T cell receptor (beta chain) was retrieved from a study of T cells in narcolepsy. Study-wide results and caveats: Healthy controls reportedly lacked the autoreactive clonotypes serially found in patients' blood.

V lost 1 base and J lost 5, with 9 bases in between. The CDR3 spans 14 residues. CDR1 is LGHNA, CDR2 YNFKEQ, per germline. A note on this clone: Its antigen is as yet unknown.

TCRdb keeps only in-frame clones here, not all; method: immunoSEQ multiplex PCR. Of 30,000 or so clones in the sample, around 81% were seen once. The chain employs TRBV4-2 and TRBJ1-5; possible D gene TRBD1, 6 bases. The sequencing input was CD45RA- memory CD4+ T cells from PBMCs. This TCR was recovered from a human donor with narcolepsy. For the CDR3, the DNA is TGTGCCAGCAGCCAAGGAGGGGGATATCAGCCCCAGCATTTT. Protein product: CASSQGGGYQPQHF.